This entry lists 2 T cell receptor beta chains sequenced from one sample in a study of cytomegalovirus exposure and HLA in healthy donors. TCRdb's copy holds only in-frame clones and misses some; the assay was immunoSEQ multiplex PCR. The data hold some 80,000 clones, with around 96% observed a single time. The sequencing input was PBMCs. All receptors derive from a young man in good health and CMV-seropositive.

To note about this clone: The same CDR3 is also encoded by other DNA sequences in this sample. V is TRBV18 and J is TRBJ1-5; D not resolved. The germline V gene has CDR1 KGHSH and CDR2 LQKENI. Trimming removed 3 bases from V and 6 bases from J, with 9 bases in between. The CDR3 loop spans 13 amino acids. CDR3 sequence reads: CASSPSNAQPQHF. DNA for the CDR3: TGTGCCAGCTCACCCTCTAACGCTCAGCCCCAGCATTTT. Full variable domain (missing parts from reference TRBV18 and TRBJ1-5): NAGVMQNPRHLVRRRGQEARLRCSPMKGHSHVYWYRQLPEEGLKFMVYLQKENIIDESGMPKERFSAEFPKEGPSILRIQQVVRGDSAAYFCASSPSNAQPQHFGDGTRLSIL.

V is TRBV7-9 and J is TRBJ1-1; a possible D gene is TRBD1 (5 bases). V was clipped by 5 bases and J by 3 bases, with 10 bases between them. CDR3 length equals 13 residues. Germline CDR1 reads SEHNR; CDR2 reads FQNEAQ (reference sequence). CDR3 protein: CASSPGGYTEAFF. CDR3 sequence (DNA): TGTGCCAGCAGCCCGGGGGGATACACTGAAGCTTTCTTT.